Shown below are 6 T cell receptor beta chains from a single sample sequenced in a study of regulatory and conventional T cells in RAG deficiency. The sorted conventional CD4+ T cells were CD25-low and CD127-high, with genomic DNA sequenced. Sequenced by immunoSEQ multiplex PCR; TCRdb stores in-frame clones only, minus some. The table includes more than 20,000 clones, approximately 95% detected once. The same data also contributed to another study, on regulatory T cells. That report notes: Primers: 52 TRBV forward and 13 TRBJ reverse.

Source material: CD25- CD4+ T cells sorted from blood. These receptors originate from a human donor in good health.

This clone was recorded once. V usage is TRBV5-5 and J usage is TRBJ1-2, with 7 bases aligning to TRBD1. This CDR3 spans 14 amino acids. The V segment lost 1 base and the J segment 1 base; nucleotides outside the gene matches: 1. Germline lookup yields CDR1 SGHKS and CDR2 YYEKEE (reference sequence). The CDR3 nucleotides are TGTGCCAGCAGCTTGCCAGGGGGTAACTATGGCTACACCTTC. This sequence encodes CASSLPGGNYGYTF.

This sequence joins TRBV5-1 and TRBJ1-6, with TRBD1 identical over 8 bases. The J segment lost 0 bases and the V segment lost 4 bases, leaving 9 bases of the junction unmatched. The CDR3 runs 18 residues. Germline-derived CDR1 and CDR2 are SGHRS and YFSETQ. DNA for the CDR3: TGCGCCAGCAGCCGAGGTAGGGACAGGAGCTCCTATAATTCACCCCTCCACTTT. This sequence encodes CASSRGRDRSSYNSPLHF.

This rearrangement joins TRBV2 to TRBJ1-1, with D possibly being TRBD1 (5 bases). V was trimmed by 6 bases and J by 4 bases, leaving 18 bases between them. Per the germline V gene, CDR1 is SNHLY and CDR2 is FYNNEI. This CDR3 is built from 15 residues. CDR3 sequence: CASSGGTSEGTEAFF. In DNA, the CDR3 is TGTGCCAGCAGCGGGGGGACTTCCGAAGGCACTGAAGCTTTCTTT.

The J gene is TRBJ2-7, the V gene TRBV15; a possible D gene is TRBD2 (7 bases). This CDR3 contains 16 residues. Deletions cut 0 bases from V and 10 bases from J, with 22 bases between. From germline, CDR1 is LNHNV and CDR2 YYDKDF (reference sequence). The CDR3 here is CATSRDLSLGGDRQYF. In DNA, the CDR3 is TGTGCCACCAGCAGAGATCTCTCACTAGGGGGGGACCGCCAGTACTTC.

This clone was counted between two and nine times. The genes are TRBV10-3 and TRBJ1-1; D ambiguous. The germline CDR1 and CDR2 sequences are ENHRY and SYGVKD. CDR3 size: 12 residues. V lost 4 bases and J 5 bases, leaving 8 bases between the germline ends. The CDR3 DNA reads as TGTGCCATCAGTGTGGCAGAAACTGAAGCTTTCTTT. Translating gives CAISVAETEAFF.

This chain links TRBV7-9 with TRBJ1-3, with unresolved D. V was cut by 5 bases and J by 4 bases, with 18 bases left in between. The germline V gene encodes CDR1 SEHNR and CDR2 FQNEAQ (reference sequence). The CDR3 runs 16 residues. The CDR3 region is CASSRTGSRGGNTIYF. DNA of the CDR3: TGTGCCAGCAGCCGGACCGGGTCCCGCGGGGGAAACACCATATATTTT.